This entry lists 19 T cell receptor beta chains sequenced from one sample in a study of tissue T cells after allogeneic stem cell transplantation. Time point described: mouse harvest day 14 after allogeneic transplant. Mouse grafts combined 10^7 T-cell-depleted bone marrow cells with 10^6 splenic CD5+ T cells. Produced via immunoSEQ multiplex PCR; TCRdb's table is partial and in-frame only. The repertoire holds several thousand clones, with around 45% as singletons. The material sequenced was lymph node tissue. Receptors originate from a female BALB/c mouse given C57BL/6 T cells with graft-versus-host disease after an allogeneic hematopoietic cell transplant.

Of note for this clone: Gene names denote mouse genes. The observed sequence ends 1 residue before the CDR3 terminus, with the missing tail filled in from the germline J gene. J is TRBJ2-5 and V is TRBV26; D is uncertain. Trimming cost V 4 bases and J 6 bases, with 5 bases left between them. The germline V gene encodes CDR1 KGHPV and CDR2 FQNQEV (reference sequence). The CDR3 spans 11 residues. The sequenced part of the CDR3 DNA is TGTGCCAGCAGTCCACAGGACACCCAGTAC. Encoded protein: CASSPQDTQY. The whole CDR3 protein is CASSPQDTQYF.

With respect to this clone: Germline and genes here are mouse. The CDR3 extends 1 residue past the end of the read, so its final part is completed from the germline J gene. V is TRBV26 and J is TRBJ2-3, with a weak D call TRBD1 (6 bases). V was shortened by 2 bases and J by 4 bases, with 7 bases between the two germline ends. The CDR3 covers 13 residues. Germline CDR1 is KGHPV and CDR2 is FQNQEV (reference sequence). The sequenced CDR3 bases are TGTGCCAGCAGTCTGCAGGGGCCAGAAACGCTGTAT. Amino acid sequence: CASSLQGPETLY. The full CDR3 protein is CASSLQGPETLYF. Looking up the rest from reference TRBV26 and TRBJ2-3 gives the full variable domain: NSKVIQTPRYLVKGQGQKAKMRCIPEKGHPVVFWYQQNKNNEFKFLINFQNQEVLQQIDMTEKRFSAECPSNSPCSLEIQSSEAGDSALYLCASSLQGPETLYFGSGTRLTVL.

Concerning this clone: Gene names follow the mouse nomenclature. The read terminates 1 residue ahead of where the CDR3 ends, so the germline J gene completes it. At the DNA level, this CDR3 is encoded by other sequences in the same sample as well. This chain connects TRBV3 to TRBJ2-7, with unresolved D. V lost 5 bases and J lost 0, with 5 bases in between. CDR3 length: 12 residues. Germline V CDR1 and CDR2: SNHLY, FYNGKV (reference sequence). CDR3 DNA, as far as it was read: TGTGCCAGCAGCCCAAGCTCCTATGAACAGTAC. Amino acid sequence: CASSPSSYEQY. The complete CDR3 sequence is CASSPSSYEQYF.

Concerning this clone: Gene names follow the mouse nomenclature. The DNA read from the CDR3 is TGTGCCAGCAGTCTCAGGGGAACAGAAGTCTTC. As protein: CASSLRGTEVF. The entire CDR3 is CASSLRGTEVFF. The chain couples TRBV26 to TRBJ1-1; maybe TRBD1 (6 bases). The read comes to an end 1 residue before the CDR3 does, leaving the germline J gene to fill in the end. The CDR3 spans 12 residues. Germline CDR1 is KGHPV and CDR2 is FQNQEV (reference sequence). V was shortened by 3 bases and J by 5 bases, with 7 bases between the two germline ends.

This clone is termed large. Gene names denote mouse genes. Read coverage stops 1 residue before the CDR3 terminus; the germline J gene supplies the remainder. The gene calls are TRBV26 and TRBJ2-7, with TRBD2 matching over 8 bases. CDR1 is KGHPV and CDR2 is FQNQEV in the germline V gene (reference sequence). The CDR3 consists of 13 residues. The V and J ends lost 4 bases and 3 bases, in that order; junction bases with no gene match: 2. CDR3 protein: CASSPTGVYEQYF. The CDR3 bases that were read are TGTGCCAGCAGTCCGACTGGGGTCTATGAACAGTAC.

A word on this clone: Here the gene names and germline are mouse. The read stops 1 residue short of the end of the CDR3; the missing end is completed from the germline J gene. The chain carries TRBV12-1 and TRBJ2-5; 9 nucleotides align to TRBD1. V trimming: 4 bases; J trimming: 6 bases; junction bases outside the gene matches: 4. The CDR3 has 13 residues. Germline V gives CDR1 SGHSN, CDR2 HYEKVE. The part of the CDR3 DNA that was read is TGTGCCAGCTCAAAGACAGGGGGTGACACCCAGTAC. Protein sequence: CASSKTGGDTQY. The whole CDR3 sequence is CASSKTGGDTQYF.

Concerning this clone: Mouse germline and gene names are used. The CDR3 goes on 1 residue after the read ends, and that part is filled in from the germline J gene. V gene TRBV12-1 combines with J gene TRBJ1-2; a possible D gene is TRBD1 (5 bases). V gave up 4 bases and J gave up 0 bases, with 11 bases separating them. The germline gives CDR1 SGHSN, CDR2 HYEKVE. The CDR3 runs 14 residues. The DNA read from the CDR3 is TGTGCCAGCTCAAGACAGCTAACAAACTCCGACTACACC. Translation gives CASSRQLTNSDYT. The entire CDR3 protein is CASSRQLTNSDYTF.

With regard to this clone: A far larger clone is only one base removed, so a read error is likely. The genes are named according to mouse. The CDR3 end is not reached by the read, which stops 1 residue before it; the germline J gene fills it in. The V and J genes are TRBV23 and TRBJ2-7; the DNA was not compared with TRBD1, the D call given in the table. The CDR3 consists of 14 residues. CDR1 is KGHTA and CDR2 is FQNQQP in the germline V gene. CDR3 amino acids: CPSSQSEQGWEQYF. CDR3 DNA, as far as it was read: TGCCCCAGCAGTCAATCGGAACAGGGGTGGGAACAGTAC.

Concerning this clone: Each gene name is a mouse one. The read ends 1 residue before the CDR3 terminus; that terminus is restored from the germline J gene. V usage is TRBV1 and J usage is TRBJ1-3, with 10 positions matching TRBD1. This CDR3 comprises 14 residues. Germline-derived CDR1 and CDR2 are NSQYPW and LRSPGD (reference sequence). V was pared by 3 bases and J by 4 bases, with 0 bases of the junction left unmatched. The part of the CDR3 DNA that was read is TGCACCTGCAGTGCGGACAGGGGGGGAAATACGCTCTAT. Translation: CTCSADRGGNTLY. The entire CDR3 reads CTCSADRGGNTLYF.

This clone was seen only once. Mouse gene names apply. The CDR3 extends 1 residue past the end of the read, so its final part is completed from the germline J gene. This rearrangement joins TRBV12-2 to TRBJ2-5; 9 nucleotides align to TRBD1. V was clipped by 4 bases and J by 6 bases; unmatched bases: 4. The CDR3 sequence is 13 residues long. Germline values: CDR1 SGHLS, CDR2 HYDKME. Incomplete CDR3 DNA: TGTGCCAGCTCAAAGACAGGGGGTGACACCCAGTAC. This gives the protein CASSKTGGDTQY. The entire CDR3 sequence reads CASSKTGGDTQYF. Supplemented by reference TRBV12-2 and TRBJ2-5, the full variable domain reads NSGVVQSPRYIIKGKGERSILKCIPISGHLSVAWYQQTQGQELKFFIQHYDKMERDKGNLPSRFSVQQFDDYHSEMNMSALELEDSAVYFCASSKTGGDTQYFGPGTRLLVL.

Regarding this clone: Germline and genes: mouse. The sequenced fragment ends 1 residue before the CDR3 boundary, so the rest is inferred from the germline J gene. This chain uses TRBV13-1 with TRBJ2-1, with 12 nucleotides matching TRBD1. From germline, CDR1 is NSHNY and CDR2 SYGAGN. The CDR3 runs to 16 residues. V was pared by 3 bases and J by 2 bases, with 3 bases of the junction left unmatched. CDR3 bases read: TGTGCCAGCAGTGTCGGGACAGGGGGCGACTATGCTGAGCAGTTC. It codes for CASSVGTGGDYAEQF. The whole CDR3 sequence reads CASSVGTGGDYAEQFF.

Remarks on this clone: These gene names are mouse names. The read ends 1 residue shy of where the CDR3 ends; the end is completed using the germline J gene. V usage is TRBV16 and J usage is TRBJ2-3; tentatively, D is TRBD2 (5 bases). Germline loops: CDR1 SGHSA, CDR2 FRNQAP. The germline V and J ends were trimmed by 6 bases and 1 base, with 8 bases remaining between them. This CDR3 region has 13 residues. The CDR3 DNA, read in part, is TGTGCAAGCAGGGGTGGGGGTGCAGAAACGCTGTAT. Translated, it gives CASRGGGAETLY. The whole CDR3 sequence is CASRGGGAETLYF.

Worth noting for this clone: The gene symbols are mouse symbols. From the germline J gene comes the end of the CDR3, since the read stops 1 residue before it. The chain is built from TRBV23 and TRBJ2-5; whether TRBD1, the table's D call, matches the DNA was not checked. The V gene's germline CDR1 is KGHTA and CDR2 FQNQQP. The CDR3 length is 14 residues. The sequenced CDR3 bases are TGCTCCAGCAGTCAGGACAGTAACCAAGACACCCAGTAC. It translates to CSSSQDSNQDTQY. The full CDR3 is CSSSQDSNQDTQYF.

Turning to this clone: Germline and genes here are mouse. The CDR3 extends 1 residue past the end of the read, so its final part is completed from the germline J gene. The V gene is TRBV26, the J gene TRBJ1-4, with D hard to call. Trimming took 2 bases from V and 0 from J, leaving 4 bases between them. Germline CDR1 reads KGHPV; CDR2 reads FQNQEV (reference sequence). This CDR3 contains 14 residues. Partial CDR3 DNA: TGTGCCAGCAGTCTGATTATTTCCAACGAAAGATTATTT. This codes for CASSLIISNERLF. In full, the CDR3 is CASSLIISNERLFF.

This clone was seen a single time. Gene and germline names: mouse. The read gets to within 1 residue of the CDR3 end, and the germline J gene fills in the rest. This chain connects TRBV23 to TRBJ1-1. The CDR3 has 14 amino acids. Per the germline V gene, CDR1 is KGHTA and CDR2 is FQNQQP. The sequenced part of the CDR3 DNA is TGCTCCAGCAGTCAATCGTTGGGGAACACAGAAGTCTTC. It translates to CSSSQSLGNTEVF. The whole CDR3 protein is CSSSQSLGNTEVFF.

In the case of this clone: Here the gene names and germline are mouse. Sequencing ends 1 residue short of the CDR3 end; the germline J gene provides the rest. The chain carries TRBV31 and TRBJ2-4; the D gene is possibly TRBD2 (6 bases). Germline CDR1 GKSSPN, CDR2 SITVG. This CDR3 has 15 residues. V lost 0 bases and J 0 bases, leaving 10 bases between the germline ends. The covered CDR3 bases are TGTGCCTGGAGTCTAGTGGGGGAGAGTCAAAACACCTTGTAC. This encodes CAWSLVGESQNTLY. The whole CDR3 reads CAWSLVGESQNTLYF. Full variable domain (remainder filled in from reference TRBV31 and TRBJ2-4): AQTIHQWPVAEIKAVGSPLSLGCTIKGKSSPNLYWYWQATGGTLQQLFYSITVGQVESVVQLNLSASRPKDDQFILSTEKLLLSHSGFYLCAWSLVGESQNTLYFGAGTRLSVL.

Of note for this clone: Gene names and germline match the mouse. The CDR3 end lies 1 residue beyond the end of the read and is filled in from the germline J gene. This chain uses TRBV20 with TRBJ1-1; 8 bases map to TRBD1. The CDR3 sequence is 14 residues long. The V segment lost 0 bases and the J segment 5 bases; nucleotides outside the gene matches: 5. Germline-derived CDR1 and CDR2 are GFQATS and STVNSAI. The chain's CDR3 is CGARDSRGRTEVFF. The DNA read from the CDR3 is TGTGGTGCTAGGGACTCCAGGGGGCGTACAGAAGTCTTC.

In this sample, this clone is medium-sized. Mouse germline and gene names are used. The CDR3 is CASSLDWGYEQYF. CDR3 DNA (partial): TGTGCCAGCAGCTTGGACTGGGGGTATGAACAGTAC. The genes are TRBV3 and TRBJ2-7; 10 positions agree with TRBD2. The observed sequence ends 1 residue before the CDR3 terminus, with the missing tail filled in from the germline J gene. Germline CDR1 reads SNHLY; CDR2 reads FYNGKV (reference sequence). The junction had 0 bases not matched to a gene; V was cut back by 3 bases and J by 4 bases. This CDR3 contains 13 residues.

Notes on this clone: Gene names and germline match the mouse. CDR3 DNA (partial): TGTGCCAGCTTTGCTGGGGGCCGTCAAGACACCCAGTAC. Amino acids: CASFAGGRQDTQY. The CDR3 in its entirety is CASFAGGRQDTQYF. The chain links TRBV12-2 to TRBJ2-5, with a tentative D call TRBD2 (7 bases). The read terminates 1 residue before the CDR3 end, so the remaining end is supplied by the germline J gene. Germline V lookup: CDR1 SGHLS, CDR2 HYDKME. V lost 5 bases to trimming and J lost 3 bases, with 14 bases between them. The CDR3 is 14 residues long.